This T cell receptor beta chain originates from a study of T-cell reconstitution after alpha-beta-depleted transplantation in children. General observations from the study: Some patients showed high day-60 TCRbeta diversity, which derived from surviving recipient T cells and thymic progenitors. There were reportedly several hundred expanded graft clones from which alpha-beta T cells came about two months after transplant. T-cell numbers and diversity one year post-transplant derived largely from freshly generated T cells.

This clonotype was counted only a few times. Its antigen is not identified. As it was prepared, the TCRbeta library received unique molecular identifiers. Each CDR3 protein is one row after TCRdb ran MiXCR on the PCR reads. The sample holds some 840,000 distinct CDR3 sequences, roughly 15% seen once. Germline CDR1 is LGHNA and CDR2 is YNFKEQ. V was cut by 1 base and J by 10 bases, with 4 bases left in between. This CDR3 comprises 11 residues. The sequences come from PBMCs, mostly from graft donor cells, collected 360 days after TCRalphabeta/CD19-depleted stem cell transplant. The chain has TRBV4-2 and TRBJ1-4; D gene ambiguous. The origin of this receptor is a male patient younger than 18 who had a stem cell transplant for acute lymphoblastic leukemia, so the T cells may come from the graft donor. CDR3 in DNA: TGTGCCAGCAGCCAAGTCAGAAAACTGTTTTTT. It codes for CASSQVRKLFF.